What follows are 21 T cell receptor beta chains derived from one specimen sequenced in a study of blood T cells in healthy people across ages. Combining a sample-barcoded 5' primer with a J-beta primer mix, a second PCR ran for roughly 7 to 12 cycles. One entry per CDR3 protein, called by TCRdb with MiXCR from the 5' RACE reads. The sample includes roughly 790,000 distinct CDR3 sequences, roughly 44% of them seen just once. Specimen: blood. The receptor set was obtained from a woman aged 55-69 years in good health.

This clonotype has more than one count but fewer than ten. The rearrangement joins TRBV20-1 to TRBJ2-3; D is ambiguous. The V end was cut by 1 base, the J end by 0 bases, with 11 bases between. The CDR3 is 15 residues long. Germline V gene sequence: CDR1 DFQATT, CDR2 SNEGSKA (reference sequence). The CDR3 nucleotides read TGCAGTGCTAGAGCTGGGCAGGCAAGCACAGATACGCAGTATTTT. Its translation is CSARAGQASTDTQYF.

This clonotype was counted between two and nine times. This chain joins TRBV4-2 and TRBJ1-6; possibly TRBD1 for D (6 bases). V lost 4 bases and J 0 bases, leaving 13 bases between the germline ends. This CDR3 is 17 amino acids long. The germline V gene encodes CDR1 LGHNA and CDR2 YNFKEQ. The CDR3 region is CASSPGGSLSYNSPLHF. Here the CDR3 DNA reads TGTGCCAGCAGCCCCGGGGGCAGCCTCTCCTATAATTCACCCCTCCACTTT.

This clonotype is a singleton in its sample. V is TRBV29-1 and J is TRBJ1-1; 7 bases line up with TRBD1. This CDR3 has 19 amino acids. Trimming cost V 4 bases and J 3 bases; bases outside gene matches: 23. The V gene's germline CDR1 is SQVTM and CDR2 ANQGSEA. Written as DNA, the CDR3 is TGCAGCGTTGTCCCAGGACGGGCTCGGGGGACCCAGGGGGACACTGAAGCTTTCTTT. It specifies CSVVPGRARGTQGDTEAFF.

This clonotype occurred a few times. Here the CDR3 DNA reads TGTGCCAGCAGCTCAGCCCAGGGGGCGCCCTATGGCTACACCTTC. Translated, it gives CASSSAQGAPYGYTF. V and J are TRBV28 and TRBJ1-2, with TRBD1 identical over 8 bases. V shed 6 bases and J 4 bases; nucleotides not matched to a gene: 10. The germline CDR1 and CDR2 sequences are MDHEN and SYDVKM. The CDR3 runs 15 residues.

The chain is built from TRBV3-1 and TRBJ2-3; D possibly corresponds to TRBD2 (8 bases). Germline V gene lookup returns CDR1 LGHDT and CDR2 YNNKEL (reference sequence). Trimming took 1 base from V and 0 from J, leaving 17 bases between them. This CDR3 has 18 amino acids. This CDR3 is CASSQGTSRGSSTDTQYF. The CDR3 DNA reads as TGTGCCAGCAGCCAAGGGACTAGCAGGGGGTCTAGCACAGATACGCAGTATTTT.

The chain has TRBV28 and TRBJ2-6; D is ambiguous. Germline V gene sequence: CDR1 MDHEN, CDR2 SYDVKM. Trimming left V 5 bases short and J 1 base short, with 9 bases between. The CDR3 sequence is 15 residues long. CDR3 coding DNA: TGTGCCAGCAGTCCCCCCGCTTCTGGGGCCAACGTCCTGACTTTC. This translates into CASSPPASGANVLTF.

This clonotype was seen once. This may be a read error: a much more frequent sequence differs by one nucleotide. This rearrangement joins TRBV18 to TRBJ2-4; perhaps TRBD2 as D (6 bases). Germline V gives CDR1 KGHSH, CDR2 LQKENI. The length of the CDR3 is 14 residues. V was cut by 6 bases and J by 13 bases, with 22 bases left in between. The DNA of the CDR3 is TGTGCCAGCTCCCCGGGGGACTTCGGGAATGAGCAGTACTTC. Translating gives CASSPGDFGNEQYF. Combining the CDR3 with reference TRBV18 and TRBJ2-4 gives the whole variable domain NAGVMQNPRHLVRRRGQEARLRCSPMKGHSHVYWYRQLPEEGLKFMVYLQKENIIDESGMPKERFSAEFPKEGPSILRIQQVVRGDSAAYFCASSPGDFGNEQYFGAGTRLSVL.

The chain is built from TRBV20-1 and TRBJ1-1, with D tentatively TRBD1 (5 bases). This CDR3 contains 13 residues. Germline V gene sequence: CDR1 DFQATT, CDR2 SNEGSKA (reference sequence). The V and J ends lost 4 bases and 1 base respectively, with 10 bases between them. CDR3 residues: CSATRVTNTEAFF. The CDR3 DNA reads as TGCAGTGCTACCAGGGTGACGAACACTGAAGCTTTCTTT.

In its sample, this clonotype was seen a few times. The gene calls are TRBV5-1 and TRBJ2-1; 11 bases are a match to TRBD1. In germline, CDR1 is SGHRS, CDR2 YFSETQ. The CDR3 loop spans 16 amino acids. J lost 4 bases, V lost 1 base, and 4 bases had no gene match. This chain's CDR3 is CASSLFRDRGYNEQFF. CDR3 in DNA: TGCGCCAGCAGCTTGTTCCGGGACAGGGGGTACAATGAGCAGTTCTTC.

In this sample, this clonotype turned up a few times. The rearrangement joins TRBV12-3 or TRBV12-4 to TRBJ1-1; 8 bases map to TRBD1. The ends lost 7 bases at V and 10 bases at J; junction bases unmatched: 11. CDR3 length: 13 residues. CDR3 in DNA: TGTGCCAGCACCCTGACAGGGGCTTCGGGAGCTTTCTTT. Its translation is CASTLTGASGAFF.

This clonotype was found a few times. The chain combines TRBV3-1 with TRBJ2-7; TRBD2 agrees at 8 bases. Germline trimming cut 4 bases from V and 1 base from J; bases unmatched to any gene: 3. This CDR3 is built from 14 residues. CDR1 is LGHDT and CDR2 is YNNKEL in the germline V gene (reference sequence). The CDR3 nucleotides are TGTGCCAGCAGCCTCGGGGGGGAGTCCTACGAGCAGTACTTC. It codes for CASSLGGESYEQYF.

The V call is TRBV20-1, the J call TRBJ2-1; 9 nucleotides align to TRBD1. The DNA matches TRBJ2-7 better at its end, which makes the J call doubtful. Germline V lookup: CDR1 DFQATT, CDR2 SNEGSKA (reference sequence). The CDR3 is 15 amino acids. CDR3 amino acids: CSAIPGQGSYNEQYF. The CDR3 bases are TGCAGTGCTATACCGGGACAGGGCTCCTACAATGAGCAGTACTTC.

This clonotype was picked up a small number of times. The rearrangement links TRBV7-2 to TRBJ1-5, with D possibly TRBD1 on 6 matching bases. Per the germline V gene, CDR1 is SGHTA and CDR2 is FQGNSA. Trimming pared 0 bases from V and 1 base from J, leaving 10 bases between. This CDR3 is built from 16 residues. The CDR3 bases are TGTGCCAGCAGCTTAGCGGGGACACCCAGCAATCAGCCCCAGCATTTT. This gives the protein CASSLAGTPSNQPQHF. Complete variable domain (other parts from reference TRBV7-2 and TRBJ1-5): GAGVSQSPSNKVTEKGKDVELRCDPISGHTALYWYRQSLGQGLEFLIYFQGNSAPDKSGLPSDRFSAERTGGSVSTLTIQRTQQEDSAVYLCASSLAGTPSNQPQHFGDGTRLSIL.

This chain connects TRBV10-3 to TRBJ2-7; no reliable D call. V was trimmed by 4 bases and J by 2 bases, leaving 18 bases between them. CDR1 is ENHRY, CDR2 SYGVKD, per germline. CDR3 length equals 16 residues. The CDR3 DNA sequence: TGTGCCATCAGTGGGTACACGAGAACAACGACCTACGAGCAGTACTTC. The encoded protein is CAISGYTRTTTYEQYF.

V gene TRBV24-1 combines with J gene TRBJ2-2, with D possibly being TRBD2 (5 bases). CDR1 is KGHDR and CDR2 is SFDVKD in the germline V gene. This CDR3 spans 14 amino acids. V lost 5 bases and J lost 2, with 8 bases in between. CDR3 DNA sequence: TGTGCCACCAGTGGGACTCCCAACACCGGGGAGCTGTTTTTT. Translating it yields CATSGTPNTGELFF.

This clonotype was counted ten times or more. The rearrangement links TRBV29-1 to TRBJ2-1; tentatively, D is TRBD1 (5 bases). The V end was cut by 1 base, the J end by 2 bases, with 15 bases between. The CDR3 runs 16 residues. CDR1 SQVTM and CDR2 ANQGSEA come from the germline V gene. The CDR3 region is CSVEGHSQGTYNEQFF. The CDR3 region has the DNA TGCAGCGTTGAAGGTCACAGCCAGGGCACCTACAATGAGCAGTTCTTC.

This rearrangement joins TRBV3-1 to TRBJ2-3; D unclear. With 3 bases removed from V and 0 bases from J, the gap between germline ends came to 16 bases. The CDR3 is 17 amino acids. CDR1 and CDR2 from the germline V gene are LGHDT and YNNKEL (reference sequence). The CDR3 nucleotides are TGTGCCAGCAGCCACCGAAAGACAAGGACGAGCACAGATACGCAGTATTTT. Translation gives CASSHRKTRTSTDTQYF.

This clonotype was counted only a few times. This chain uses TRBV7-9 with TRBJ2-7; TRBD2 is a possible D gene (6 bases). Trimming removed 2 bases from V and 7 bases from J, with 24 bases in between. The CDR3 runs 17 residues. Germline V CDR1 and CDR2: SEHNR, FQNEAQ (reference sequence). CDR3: CASSLSGYRDSSREQYF. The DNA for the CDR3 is TGTGCCAGCAGCTTAAGTGGGTACCGGGACTCAAGTCGGGAGCAGTACTTC.

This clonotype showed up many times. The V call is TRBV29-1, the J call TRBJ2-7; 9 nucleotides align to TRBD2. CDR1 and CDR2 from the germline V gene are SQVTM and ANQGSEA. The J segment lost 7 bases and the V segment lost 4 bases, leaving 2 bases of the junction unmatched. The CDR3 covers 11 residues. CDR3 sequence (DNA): TGCAGCGTTGCCAGCGGGGGGGAGCAGTACTTC. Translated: CSVASGGEQYF.

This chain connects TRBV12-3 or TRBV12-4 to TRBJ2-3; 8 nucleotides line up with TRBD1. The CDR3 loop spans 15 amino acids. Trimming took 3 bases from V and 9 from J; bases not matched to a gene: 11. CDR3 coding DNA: TGTGCCAGCAGTTTTTTTGGGGGAGGACAGGGAACGCAGTATTTT. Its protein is CASSFFGGGQGTQYF.

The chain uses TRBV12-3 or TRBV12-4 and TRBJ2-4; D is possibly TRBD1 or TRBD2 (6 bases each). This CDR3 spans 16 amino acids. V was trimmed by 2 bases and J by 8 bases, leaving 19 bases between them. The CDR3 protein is CASSLQQKGGRDIQYF. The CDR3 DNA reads TGTGCCAGCAGTTTACAACAAAAGGGGGGACGGGACATTCAGTACTTC.